The 20 T cell receptor beta chains below come from one sample, sequenced in a study of blood T cell repertoires in COVID-19. Data came from immunoSEQ multiplex PCR; TCRdb stores just in-frame clones and leaves some out. Found here are some 410,000 clones, 85% to 90% of them singletons; the top ten hold 0.97%. Material for sequencing was PBMCs or T cells enriched from blood (not recorded which). The receptors shown here come from a woman aged 30 to 39 with acute COVID-19.

This chain links TRBV18 with TRBJ2-1; 16 bases are a match to TRBD2. Losses at the gene ends were 0 bases for V and 5 bases for J; bases not matched to a gene: 1. CDR1 and CDR2 from the germline V gene are KGHSH and LQKENI. The CDR3 runs 17 residues. In DNA form, the CDR3 reads TGTGCCAGCTCACCACCGGGACTAGCGGGGGGGAACAATGAGCAGTTCTTC. Residues: CASSPPGLAGGNNEQFF.

This chain joins TRBV18 and TRBJ2-1; TRBD1 matches 7 bases. The germline gives CDR1 KGHSH, CDR2 LQKENI. This CDR3 comprises 15 residues. Trimming at V came to 3 bases and at J to 2 bases, leaving 4 bases not matched to a gene. The CDR3 bases are TGTGCCAGCTCACCCCCCGGGACAGCCTACAATGAGCAGTTCTTC. Translated, it gives CASSPPGTAYNEQFF. Combining the CDR3 with reference TRBV18 and TRBJ2-1 gives the whole variable domain NAGVMQNPRHLVRRRGQEARLRCSPMKGHSHVYWYRQLPEEGLKFMVYLQKENIIDESGMPKERFSAEFPKEGPSILRIQQVVRGDSAAYFCASSPPGTAYNEQFFGPGTRLTVL.

DNA of the CDR3: TGTGCCAGCAGCTTGAAAAGACAGATTCTCAGCTCCTACAATGAGCAGTTCTTC. It translates to CASSLKRQILSSYNEQFF. The rearrangement joins TRBV5-8 to TRBJ2-1; D is perhaps TRBD1 (5 bases). CDR1 is SGHTS and CDR2 is YDEGEE in the germline V gene. The CDR3 extends over 18 amino acids. V was shortened by 1 base and J by 0 bases, with 17 bases between the two germline ends.

Note on this clone: The sample has other DNA sequences that encode this CDR3 too. For the CDR3, the DNA is TGCGCCAGCAGCCAAGGGTTAGCGGGGGGGCAAGAGACCCAGTACTTC. This translates into CASSQGLAGGQETQYF. This chain joins TRBV4-3 and TRBJ2-5; 11 bases agree with TRBD2. Germline V gene data show CDR1 as LGHNA and CDR2 as YSLEER. The CDR3 totals 16 residues. V lost 1 base and J lost 2; bases outside the gene matches: 3.

This clone was seen once. The J gene is TRBJ1-1, the V gene TRBV5-4, with D possibly TRBD1 on 5 matching bases. Looked up from germline, CDR1 is SGHNT and CDR2 is YYREEE (reference sequence). V shed 2 bases and J shed 4 bases, with 6 bases lying between them. CDR3 size: 12 residues. The CDR3 here is CASSFDSTEAFF. As DNA, the CDR3 is TGTGCCAGCAGCTTTGACAGCACTGAAGCTTTCTTT.

The chain recombines TRBV7-9 with TRBJ2-3; D ambiguous. The CDR3 has 16 residues. Germline CDR1 SEHNR, CDR2 FQNEAQ (reference sequence). Trimming cost V 4 bases and J 1 base, with 15 bases left between them. CDR3 nucleotide sequence: TGTGCCAGCAGCTCGGATTTATATGAGGGCACAGATACGCAGTATTTT. It specifies CASSSDLYEGTDTQYF. Full variable domain (missing parts from reference TRBV7-9 and TRBJ2-3): DTGVSQNPRHKITKRGQNVTFRCDPISEHNRLYWYRQTLGQGPEFLTYFQNEAQLEKSRLLSDRFSAERPKGSFSTLEIQRTEQGDSAMYLCASSSDLYEGTDTQYFGPGTRLTVL.

The chain carries TRBV7-3 and TRBJ2-2, with 7 bases aligning to TRBD2. CDR1 is SGHTA, CDR2 FQGTGA, per germline. The CDR3 is 15 amino acids. V trimming: 5 bases; J trimming: 6 bases; junction bases outside the gene matches: 9. Written as DNA, the CDR3 is TGTGCCAGCAGCCCGACCCGCACTAGCGCCGGGGAGCTGTTTTTT. Its translation: CASSPTRTSAGELFF.

J is TRBJ1-1 and V is TRBV18; D not resolved. CDR3 length equals 16 residues. Germline lookup yields CDR1 KGHSH and CDR2 LQKENI. V lost 1 base to trimming and J lost 4 bases, with 16 bases between them. CDR3 bases: TGTGCCAGCTCACCACGATTGATGGGTTCGGGCACTGAAGCTTTCTTT. The encoded protein is CASSPRLMGSGTEAFF.

V usage is TRBV28 and J usage is TRBJ2-7, with a tentative D call TRBD1 (6 bases). CDR1 and CDR2 (germline): MDHEN, SYDVKM. The CDR3 contains 13 residues. The germline V and J ends were trimmed by 2 bases and 2 bases, with 7 bases remaining between them. The CDR3 coding sequence is TGTGCCAGCAGTTTAGGACAGCCCTACGAGCAGTACTTC. It specifies CASSLGQPYEQYF.

V is TRBV4-3 and J is TRBJ2-7; 7 bases are a match to TRBD1. The CDR3 is made up of 19 amino acids. The trim removed 1 base at V and 0 bases at J, leaving 15 bases unmatched. CDR1 LGHNA and CDR2 YSLEER come from the germline V gene. The CDR3: CASSQALYSRDRSSYEQYF. DNA for the CDR3: TGCGCCAGCAGCCAAGCTCTGTATAGCCGGGACAGAAGCTCCTACGAGCAGTACTTC.

The chain links TRBV27 to TRBJ2-3; 13 nucleotides agree with TRBD2. The length of the CDR3 is 15 residues. Trimming cost V 7 bases and J 3 bases; bases outside gene matches: 4. Germline V gene sequence: CDR1 MNHEY, CDR2 SMNVEV (reference sequence). The CDR3 DNA is TGTGCCAGCAAGCCGGGACTAGCGGGGACAGATACGCAGTATTTT. The encoded protein is CASKPGLAGTDTQYF.

The V gene is TRBV15, the J gene TRBJ1-2, with D unresolved. Trimming cost V 0 bases and J 8 bases, with 4 bases left between them. The V gene's germline CDR1 is LNHNV and CDR2 YYDKDF (reference sequence). This CDR3 is built from 11 residues. CDR3 region: CATSRDLGYTF. Written as DNA, the CDR3 is TGTGCCACCAGCAGAGATCTGGGCTACACCTTC.

This chain links TRBV19 with TRBJ2-2; the match to TRBD2 covers 8 bases. The CDR3 is 18 residues long. The V segment lost 5 bases and the J segment 5 bases; nucleotides outside the gene matches: 16. Per germline, CDR1 LNHDA and CDR2 SQIVND (reference sequence). The CDR3 sequence is CASSVYPDRAGGTGELFF. In DNA, the CDR3 is TGTGCCAGTAGTGTGTATCCCGATCGGGCGGGGGGAACCGGGGAGCTGTTTTTT.

V gene TRBV5-6 combines with J gene TRBJ2-3; D is perhaps TRBD1 (5 bases). The CDR3 is 13 amino acids. CDR1 SGHDT and CDR2 YYEEEE come from the germline V gene. Trimming took 4 bases from V and 3 from J, leaving 9 bases between them. The CDR3 DNA reads as TGTGCCAGCAGCCATTCAGGGACAGATACGCAGTATTTT. Amino acid sequence: CASSHSGTDTQYF.

The genes are TRBV7-3 and TRBJ1-1, with no clear D. CDR3 length: 13 residues. Germline-derived CDR1 and CDR2 are SGHTA and FQGTGA. Trimming left V 5 bases short and J 8 bases short, with 15 bases between. CDR3 coding DNA: TGTGCCAGCAGCAAGGAGGGAGGAAGGGAAGCTTTCTTT. Encoded protein: CASSKEGGREAFF.

The chain couples TRBV20-1 to TRBJ2-3; D not certain. CDR3 length: 16 residues. From germline, CDR1 is DFQATT and CDR2 SNEGSKA (reference sequence). V gave up 3 bases and J gave up 0 bases, with 16 bases separating them. The CDR3 sequence is CSASSPGRTSTDTQYF. CDR3 nucleotides: TGCAGTGCTAGTTCCCCGGGTCGCACTAGCACAGATACGCAGTATTTT.

The chain employs TRBV5-1 and TRBJ2-2, with 9 bases aligning to TRBD1. With V trimmed by 4 bases and J by 3 bases, 7 bases remained unmatched. The CDR3 is 16 residues long. CDR1 is SGHRS, CDR2 YFSETQ, per germline. CDR3 bases: TGCGCCAGCAGCCCCCTCTGGACAGGGGACACCGGGGAGCTGTTTTTT. It encodes CASSPLWTGDTGELFF.

V is TRBV5-1 and J is TRBJ2-5; maybe TRBD1 (6 bases). Trimming shortened V by 4 bases and J by 0 bases, and 7 bases separated the two germline ends. From germline, CDR1 is SGHRS and CDR2 YFSETQ. This CDR3 comprises 13 residues. The CDR3 spells CASSRDNQETQYF. The CDR3 DNA sequence: TGCGCCAGCAGCCGGGACAACCAAGAGACCCAGTACTTC.

This sequence joins TRBV19 and TRBJ1-1, with 8 bases aligning to TRBD1. CDR3 length: 15 residues. CDR1 and CDR2 (germline): LNHDA, SQIVND (reference sequence). The junction had 12 bases not matched to a gene; V was cut back by 7 bases and J by 5 bases. CDR3 coding DNA: TGTGCCAGTAAAGTGGCCAGGGGGCCGCGGACTGAAGCTTTCTTT. It encodes CASKVARGPRTEAFF. The full variable domain, with the rest looked up from reference TRBV19 and TRBJ1-1, is DGGITQSPKYLFRKEGQNVTLSCEQNLNHDAMYWYRQDPGQGLRLIYYSQIVNDFQKGDIAEGYSVSREKKESFPLTVTSAQKNPTAFYLCASKVARGPRTEAFFGQGTRLTVV.

This rearrangement joins TRBV28 to TRBJ2-2, with D possibly matching TRBD1 (7 bases). Germline CDR1 MDHEN, CDR2 SYDVKM. The CDR3 runs to 15 residues. V was shortened by 6 bases and J by 4 bases, with 15 bases between the two germline ends. The CDR3 protein is CASRPGTAGTGELFF. The DNA of the CDR3 is TGTGCCAGCAGACCTGGGACAGCGGGCACCGGGGAGCTGTTTTTT.